These 25 T cell receptor beta chains share one sample of origin, sequenced in a study of T cell repertoires and HLA-DP antigens. These receptors' targets are unknown. Profiled with immunoSEQ multiplex PCR; TCRdb holds only in-frame clones, not every one. The table records roughly 120,000 clones, about 91% of them present only once. What was sequenced was CD4+ T cells from PBMCs. These receptors all come from a woman between 18 and 29 years old in good health and CMV-seronegative.

The rearrangement uses TRBV2 and TRBJ2-1, with 12 bases fitting TRBD2. The CDR3 is 14 residues long. Germline CDR1 SNHLY, CDR2 FYNNEI. V shed 6 bases and J 8 bases; nucleotides not matched to a gene: 5. The CDR3 DNA sequence: TGTGCCAGCAGGGGCCTAGCGGGAGGGTATGAGCAGTTCTTC. This codes for CASRGLAGGYEQFF.

This chain connects TRBV6-5 to TRBJ2-6; D is undetermined. This CDR3 contains 13 residues. Trimming removed 7 bases from V and 2 bases from J, with 6 bases in between. CDR1 is MNHEY and CDR2 is SVGAGI in the germline V gene. CDR3 protein: CASKIPGANVLTF. In DNA form, the CDR3 reads TGTGCCAGCAAAATCCCTGGGGCCAACGTCCTGACTTTC.

This clone was counted once. The rearrangement links TRBV14 to TRBJ2-7; TRBD1 is a possible D gene (5 bases). Germline V gene lookup returns CDR1 SGHDN and CDR2 FVKESK. This CDR3 comprises 13 residues. V lost 4 bases to trimming and J lost 6 bases, with 13 bases between them. The CDR3 region is CASSPLRGAEQYF. CDR3 DNA sequence: TGTGCCAGCAGCCCACTACGTGGGGCCGAGCAGTACTTC.

The rearrangement uses TRBV4-3 and TRBJ1-1; D is undetermined. The CDR3 spans 15 residues. Trimming removed 1 base at V and 0 bases at J, with 9 bases between. Germline V gene sequence: CDR1 LGHNA, CDR2 YSLEER. The CDR3 here is CASSQGVGMNTEAFF. The CDR3 DNA sequence: TGCGCCAGCAGCCAAGGGGTAGGAATGAACACTGAAGCTTTCTTT.

The chain recombines TRBV7-2 with TRBJ2-7; D might be TRBD2 (6 bases). The V end lost 4 bases, the J end lost 4 bases, and 17 bases lay between the germline ends. The CDR3 totals 15 residues. The germline V gene encodes CDR1 SGHTA and CDR2 FQGNSA. CDR3 coding DNA: TGTGCCAGCAGCTCCGGGACTGGCGGTGGTTACGAGCAGTACGTC. It codes for CASSSGTGGGYEQYV.

This clone appeared a few times. The chain carries TRBV2 and TRBJ1-6; the match to TRBD1 covers 9 bases. The CDR3 covers 15 residues. Losses at the gene ends were 2 bases for V and 10 bases for J; bases not matched to a gene: 6. Germline-derived CDR1 and CDR2 are SNHLY and FYNNEI. Written as DNA, the CDR3 is TGTGCCAGCAGTGAAACCCGACAGGGGGGATCACCCCTCCACTTT. Protein sequence: CASSETRQGGSPLHF.

V and J are TRBV7-6 and TRBJ2-6, with 7 bases matching TRBD1. V trimming: 5 bases; J trimming: 0 bases; junction bases outside the gene matches: 13. From germline, CDR1 is SGHVS and CDR2 FNYEAQ. The CDR3 runs to 19 residues. The CDR3 bases are TGTGCCAGCAGCACGTTTACAGGGGAAGGGGGCTCTGGGGCCAACGTCCTGACTTTC. This encodes CASSTFTGEGGSGANVLTF.

The chain has TRBV29-1 and TRBJ2-2; 7 bases line up with TRBD1. The CDR3 is 14 amino acids. Trimming took 8 bases from V and 2 from J; bases not matched to a gene: 8. The V gene's germline CDR1 is SQVTM and CDR2 ANQGSEA. CDR3 in amino acids: CSTRTGYNTGELFF. The CDR3 DNA reads TGCAGCACGCGGACAGGATACAACACCGGGGAGCTGTTTTTT.

This clone was seen more than once but under ten times. V is TRBV6-5 and J is TRBJ1-1; a weak D match, TRBD1 (5 bases). The germline V gene encodes CDR1 MNHEY and CDR2 SVGAGI. V was clipped by 7 bases and J by 3 bases, with 9 bases between them. The CDR3 totals 12 residues. This CDR3 reads CASNRGDTEAFF. The CDR3 nucleotides are TGTGCCAGCAACCGGGGGGACACTGAAGCTTTCTTT.

V usage is TRBV30 and J usage is TRBJ1-3; 7 nucleotides agree with TRBD1. The CDR3 is made up of 15 amino acids. Trimming cost V 2 bases and J 2 bases; bases outside gene matches: 6. The V gene's germline CDR1 is GTSNPN and CDR2 SVGIG (reference sequence). The DNA for the CDR3 is TGTGCCTGGAGTCAAACAGGGGTTACTGGAAACACCATATATTTT. It translates to CAWSQTGVTGNTIYF.

The chain uses TRBV2 and TRBJ1-2, with 7 bases identical to TRBD1. Germline V gene sequence: CDR1 SNHLY, CDR2 FYNNEI. V shed 5 bases and J 5 bases; nucleotides not matched to a gene: 11. The CDR3 loop spans 15 amino acids. CDR3 region: CASSTDREARYGYTF. The CDR3 DNA reads TGTGCCAGCAGTACTGACAGGGAGGCACGTTATGGCTACACCTTC.

This clone was recorded a few times. The genes are TRBV6-1 and TRBJ1-4; D is undetermined. V was trimmed by 2 bases and J by 0 bases, leaving 7 bases between them. The CDR3 runs to 15 residues. Looked up from germline, CDR1 is MNHNS and CDR2 is SASEGT. The CDR3 DNA reads as TGTGCCAGCAGTGAATATTTTGCAACTAATGAAAAACTGTTTTTT. Its translation: CASSEYFATNEKLFF.

V is TRBV18 and J is TRBJ1-1; D is perhaps TRBD1 (6 bases). The CDR3 runs 14 residues. The germline V gene has CDR1 KGHSH and CDR2 LQKENI. V gave up 4 bases and J gave up 3 bases, with 12 bases separating them. The CDR3 DNA is TGTGCCAGCTCACTCAGAGGGGGGGACACTGAAGCTTTCTTT. The encoded protein is CASSLRGGDTEAFF.

The chain joins TRBV29-1 to TRBJ1-1; TRBD1 agrees at 8 bases. The V and J ends lost 4 bases and 5 bases, in that order; junction bases with no gene match: 9. CDR3 length equals 14 residues. Germline-derived CDR1 and CDR2 are SQVTM and ANQGSEA. The CDR3 loop is CSVVGRQGRTEAFF. Written as DNA, the CDR3 is TGCAGCGTTGTCGGTCGACAGGGGAGGACTGAAGCTTTCTTT.

V is TRBV27 and J is TRBJ2-7, with D possibly matching TRBD2 (6 bases). The CDR3 contains 15 residues. Germline V gene data show CDR1 as MNHEY and CDR2 as SMNVEV (reference sequence). Trimming shortened V by 2 bases and J by 0 bases, and 11 bases separated the two germline ends. The CDR3 protein is CASSLSKEGSYEQYV. CDR3 bases: TGTGCCAGCAGTTTAAGTAAGGAGGGCTCCTACGAGCAGTACGTC.

The rearrangement uses TRBV10-3 and TRBJ2-1, with D possibly TRBD2 on 6 matching bases. The CDR3 length is 14 residues. V was shortened by 6 bases and J by 6 bases, with 15 bases between the two germline ends. Germline CDR1 reads ENHRY; CDR2 reads SYGVKD. The CDR3, as DNA: TGTGCCATCAGAAAGGCAGGGACTGGCAATGAGCAGTTCTTC. Translating gives CAIRKAGTGNEQFF.

The rearrangement joins TRBV27 to TRBJ1-2, with D unclear. The germline CDR1 and CDR2 sequences are MNHEY and SMNVEV (reference sequence). Deletions cut 4 bases from V and 0 bases from J, with 12 bases between. The CDR3 is made up of 15 amino acids. The CDR3 region is CASSSAVRANYGYTF. CDR3 coding DNA: TGTGCCAGCAGTTCGGCAGTTCGAGCTAACTATGGCTACACCTTC.

V is TRBV5-6 and J is TRBJ2-3, with D unresolved. The CDR3 spans 14 residues. CDR1 is SGHDT, CDR2 YYEEEE, per germline. The V gene lost 2 bases and the J gene lost 2 bases, with 9 bases spanning the gap. The CDR3 DNA follows: TGTGCCAGCAGCTTTGGGCCCTACACAGATACGCAGTATTTT. This sequence encodes CASSFGPYTDTQYF.

The gene calls are TRBV28 and TRBJ2-1; weak D call: TRBD2 (6 bases). V lost 8 bases and J 1 base, leaving 15 bases between the germline ends. This CDR3 has 15 residues. The V gene's germline CDR1 is MDHEN and CDR2 SYDVKM. The DNA of the CDR3 is TGTGCCAGCGCCTCCGGGGGTAGGTCCTACAATGAGCAGTTCTTC. This sequence encodes CASASGGRSYNEQFF.

V gene TRBV29-1 combines with J gene TRBJ2-3; no firm D call. Germline V CDR1 and CDR2: SQVTM, ANQGSEA. The CDR3 totals 13 residues. With 4 bases removed from V and 0 bases from J, the gap between germline ends came to 8 bases. CDR3 residues: CSVVMGSTDTQYF. The CDR3 nucleotides read TGCAGCGTTGTTATGGGAAGCACAGATACGCAGTATTTT.

On this clone: Other DNA variants within this sample encode the same CDR3. The chain carries TRBV5-1 and TRBJ2-2; 12 bases are a match to TRBD2. The CDR3 runs 18 residues. Germline-derived CDR1 and CDR2 are SGHRS and YFSETQ. The trim removed 2 bases at V and 6 bases at J, leaving 11 bases unmatched. CDR3 loop: CASSFRTSGIEGSGELFF. The CDR3 DNA sequence: TGCGCCAGCAGCTTTAGGACTAGCGGGATCGAGGGATCCGGGGAGCTGTTTTTT.

This clone appeared many times. The same CDR3 is also encoded by other DNA sequences in this sample. The rearrangement joins TRBV7-9 to TRBJ2-7; no definite D call. This CDR3 comprises 13 residues. The germline V gene encodes CDR1 SEHNR and CDR2 FQNEAQ (reference sequence). Trimming left V 6 bases short and J 2 bases short, with 11 bases between. The CDR3 region has the DNA TGTGCCAGCAGTCCGGGCGGCGCCTACGAGCAGTACGTC. This translates into CASSPGGAYEQYV.

The V gene is TRBV6-1, the J gene TRBJ1-4, with D possibly being TRBD1 (5 bases). The germline V and J ends were trimmed by 6 bases and 4 bases, with 12 bases remaining between them. CDR1 is MNHNS and CDR2 is SASEGT in the germline V gene. The CDR3 covers 14 residues. DNA of the CDR3: TGTGCCAGCAGGTCCGGGACGGGTAATGAAAAACTGTTTTTT. Translated: CASRSGTGNEKLFF.

The V gene is TRBV2, the J gene TRBJ1-1, with D maybe TRBD1 (5 bases). The CDR3 is 15 amino acids. Germline CDR1 reads SNHLY; CDR2 reads FYNNEI. The germline V and J ends were trimmed by 2 bases and 3 bases, with 13 bases remaining between them. The CDR3 bases are TGTGCCAGCAGTGAAATTGGGGCGGGGGACACTGAAGCTTTCTTT. Protein: CASSEIGAGDTEAFF. The full variable domain, its missing parts supplied by reference TRBV2 and TRBJ1-1, is EPEVTQTPSHQVTQMGQEVILRCVPISNHLYFYWYRQILGQKVEFLVSFYNNEISEKSEIFDDQFSVERPDGSNFTLKIRSTKLEDSAMYFCASSEIGAGDTEAFFGQGTRLTVV.

This chain connects TRBV27 to TRBJ2-5; a weak D match, TRBD1 (6 bases). Per germline, CDR1 MNHEY and CDR2 SMNVEV (reference sequence). The V end lost 5 bases, the J end lost 5 bases, and 21 bases lay between the germline ends. This CDR3 spans 16 amino acids. The CDR3 DNA sequence: TGTGCCAGCAGTACACTATTTACAGGGCGTGGGGAGACCCAGTACTTC. It specifies CASSTLFTGRGETQYF.